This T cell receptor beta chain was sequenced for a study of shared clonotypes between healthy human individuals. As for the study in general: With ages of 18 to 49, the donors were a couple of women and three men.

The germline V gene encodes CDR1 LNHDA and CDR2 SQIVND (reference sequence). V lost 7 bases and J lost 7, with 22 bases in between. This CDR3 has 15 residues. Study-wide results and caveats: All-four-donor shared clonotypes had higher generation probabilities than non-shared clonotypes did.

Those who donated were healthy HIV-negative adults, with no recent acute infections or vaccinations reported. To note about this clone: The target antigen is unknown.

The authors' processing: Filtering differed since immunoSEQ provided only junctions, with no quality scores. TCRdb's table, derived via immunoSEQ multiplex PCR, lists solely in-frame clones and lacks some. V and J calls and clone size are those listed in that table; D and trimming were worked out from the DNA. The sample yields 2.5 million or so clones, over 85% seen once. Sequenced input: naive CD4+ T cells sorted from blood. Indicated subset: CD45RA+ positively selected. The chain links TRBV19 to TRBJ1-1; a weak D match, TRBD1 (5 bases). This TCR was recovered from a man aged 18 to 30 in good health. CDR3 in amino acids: CASTGSGAARSEAFF. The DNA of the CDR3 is TGTGCCAGTACCGGGAGCGGGGCGGCCCGGAGTGAAGCTTTCTTT. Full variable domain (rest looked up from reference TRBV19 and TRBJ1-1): DGGITQSPKYLFRKEGQNVTLSCEQNLNHDAMYWYRQDPGQGLRLIYYSQIVNDFQKGDIAEGYSVSREKKESFPLTVTSAQKNPTAFYLCASTGSGAARSEAFFGQGTRLTVV.